What follows are 28 T cell receptor beta chains derived from one specimen sequenced in a study of sequential checkpoint blockade in melanoma. The assay was immunoSEQ multiplex PCR, and TCRdb's table has in-frame clones only and misses some. The repertoire holds around 10,000 clones, with under 30% as singletons. As to treatment: randomized to nivolumab then ipilimumab (arm A) or the reverse (arm B). The specimen comprised tumor tissue (inferred from file names), sampled from a patient given nivolumab and ipilimumab in sequence. These receptors were obtained from a human donor with melanoma.

V and J are TRBV5-1 and TRBJ2-1; the match to TRBD2 covers 9 bases. V lost 2 bases, J lost 2 bases, and 5 bases stayed unmatched. The CDR3 has 16 residues. In germline, CDR1 is SGHRS, CDR2 YFSETQ. CDR3 coding DNA: TGCGCCAGCAGCTTCCTAGCGGGGAATACCTACAATGAGCAGTTCTTC. It specifies CASSFLAGNTYNEQFF.

This clone was found many times. V gene TRBV12-5 combines with J gene TRBJ2-5; TRBD2 is a possible D gene (6 bases). Germline CDR1 is LGHNT and CDR2 is FRNRAP. This CDR3 has 13 amino acids. This chain's CDR3 is CASSLAGRETQYF. CDR3 coding DNA: TGTGCAAGCAGTTTGGCGGGGAGGGAGACCCAGTACTTC.

This clone came up a few times. This chain connects TRBV6-9 to TRBJ1-6; 9 bases agree with TRBD1. CDR1 and CDR2 (germline): MNHGY, SVAAGI. Trimming at V came to 3 bases and at J to 1 base, leaving 4 bases not matched to a gene. This CDR3 comprises 17 residues. The CDR3 DNA sequence: TGTGCCAGCAGTTACGGACAGGGGTTATCCTATAATTCACCCCTCCACTTT. This sequence encodes CASSYGQGLSYNSPLHF.

This chain joins TRBV6-8 and TRBJ2-3; 11 bases match TRBD2. The CDR3 runs 17 residues. CDR1 and CDR2 (germline): MNHGY, SAAAGT. The V gene end was trimmed by 2 bases and the J gene end by 6 bases; junction bases not matched to a gene: 10. This CDR3 is CASSYGPPTSGVDTQYF. The CDR3, as DNA: TGTGCCAGCAGTTACGGGCCGCCGACTAGCGGGGTTGATACGCAGTATTTT.

The J gene is TRBJ2-3, the V gene TRBV18; 7 bases line up with TRBD1. The CDR3 sequence is 17 residues long. Germline CDR1 KGHSH, CDR2 LQKENI. Losses at the gene ends were 1 base for V and 2 bases for J; bases not matched to a gene: 9. CDR3 DNA: TGTGCCAGCTCACCACTGACAGGGATTACCGCCACAGATACGCAGTATTTT. Its protein product is CASSPLTGITATDTQYF.

The J gene is TRBJ1-6, the V gene TRBV25-1, with a tentative D call TRBD1 (5 bases). Looked up from germline, CDR1 is MGHDK and CDR2 is SYGVNS. Deletions cut 4 bases from V and 4 bases from J, with 11 bases between. The CDR3 is made up of 15 amino acids. The CDR3 loop is CASSGRDGYNSPLHF. The CDR3 DNA is TGTGCCAGCAGTGGCCGGGACGGGTATAATTCACCCCTCCACTTT.

By proportion, this clone is medium-sized. V and J are TRBV9 and TRBJ1-3; D perhaps matches TRBD1 (5 bases). Trimming took 4 bases from V and 0 from J, leaving 20 bases between them. Germline V gene sequence: CDR1 SGDLS, CDR2 YYNGEE. This CDR3 comprises 18 residues. DNA for the CDR3: TGTGCCAGCAGCACCAATTTCCGGGACTCACTCTCTGGAAACACCATATATTTT. Translation: CASSTNFRDSLSGNTIYF.

The chain links TRBV9 to TRBJ2-7, with 7 bases lining up with TRBD2. V lost 7 bases, J lost 6 bases, and 10 bases stayed unmatched. The germline CDR1 and CDR2 sequences are SGDLS and YYNGEE. The CDR3 consists of 13 residues. CDR3 amino acids: CASGEGIGAEQYF. CDR3 bases: TGTGCCAGCGGGGAGGGTATCGGAGCCGAGCAGTACTTC. Complete variable domain (other parts from reference TRBV9 and TRBJ2-7): DSGVTQTPKHLITATGQRVTLRCSPRSGDLSVYWYQQSLDQGLQFLIQYYNGEERAKGNILERFSAQQFPDLHSELNLSSLELGDSALYFCASGEGIGAEQYFGPGTRLTVT.

This clone appeared many times. The chain carries TRBV11-3 and TRBJ1-2; D unresolved. Trimming took off 2 bases at V and 9 bases at J, with 16 bases between the two ends. The CDR3 is 14 residues long. Germline V lookup: CDR1 SGHNT, CDR2 YENEEA. The CDR3 DNA follows: TGTGCCAGCAGCTTATTGTCATCAACCCGTAGCTACACCTTC. As protein: CASSLLSSTRSYTF.

The chain is built from TRBV9 and TRBJ2-7; possible D gene TRBD2, 6 bases. Germline V gene data show CDR1 as SGDLS and CDR2 as YYNGEE. CDR3 length: 16 amino acids. Trimming took off 5 bases at V and 2 bases at J, with 20 bases between the two ends. The CDR3 region is CASSNDRLVSTYEQYF. CDR3 in DNA: TGTGCCAGCAGTAATGATAGACTAGTTTCTACCTACGAGCAGTACTTC.

J is TRBJ2-5 and V is TRBV19, with 11 bases that match TRBD2. The J segment lost 1 base and the V segment lost 1 base, leaving 2 bases of the junction unmatched. The CDR3 runs 16 residues. Germline CDR1 and CDR2: LNHDA and SQIVND (reference sequence). The CDR3 bases are TGTGCCAGTAGTATAGGACTAGCGGGGATCCAAGAGACCCAGTACTTC. Amino acid sequence: CASSIGLAGIQETQYF.

The CDR3 loop reads CAISESGGETQYF. Here the CDR3 DNA reads TGTGCCATCAGTGAGTCAGGTGGAGAGACCCAGTACTTC. The rearrangement links TRBV10-3 to TRBJ2-5; D not resolved. V was clipped by 0 bases and J by 4 bases, with 6 bases between them. CDR1 ENHRY and CDR2 SYGVKD come from the germline V gene. This CDR3 has 13 amino acids.

The genes are TRBV30 and TRBJ1-4; 9 bases align to TRBD1. Per the germline V gene, CDR1 is GTSNPN and CDR2 is SVGIG (reference sequence). The J segment lost 5 bases and the V segment lost 4 bases, leaving 5 bases of the junction unmatched. The CDR3 contains 14 residues. The CDR3 protein is CAWNNGTGNEKLFF. The CDR3 coding sequence is TGTGCCTGGAATAACGGGACAGGGAATGAAAAACTGTTTTTT.

Details on this clone: This sample also contains other DNA sequences that code for the same CDR3. The chain couples TRBV30 to TRBJ1-1; possibly TRBD1 for D (5 bases). V lost 0 bases to trimming and J lost 4 bases, with 6 bases between them. CDR1 is GTSNPN and CDR2 is SVGIG in the germline V gene (reference sequence). The CDR3 runs 12 residues. CDR3 in DNA: TGTGCCTGGAGTGTCCAGGGCACTGAAGCTTTCTTT. Translating gives CAWSVQGTEAFF.

The V call is TRBV2, the J call TRBJ2-1, with a tentative D call TRBD2 (5 bases). From germline, CDR1 is SNHLY and CDR2 FYNNEI. This CDR3 spans 12 amino acids. V lost 6 bases, J lost 7 bases, and 10 bases lay in between. CDR3 sequence reads: CASRTDFNEQFF. The CDR3 bases are TGTGCCAGCAGAACGGACTTTAATGAGCAGTTCTTC. Combining the CDR3 with reference TRBV2 and TRBJ2-1 gives the whole variable domain EPEVTQTPSHQVTQMGQEVILRCVPISNHLYFYWYRQILGQKVEFLVSFYNNEISEKSEIFDDQFSVERPDGSNFTLKIRSTKLEDSAMYFCASRTDFNEQFFGPGTRLTVL.

The gene calls are TRBV5-1 and TRBJ2-1; TRBD2 matches at 10 bases. Trimming took 0 bases from V and 0 from J; bases not matched to a gene: 9. The CDR3 is 19 residues long. Germline-derived CDR1 and CDR2 are SGHRS and YFSETQ. The CDR3, as DNA: TGCGCCAGCAGCTTGGTGAGTAGCGGGGGGCAAAGCTCCTACAATGAGCAGTTCTTC. It codes for CASSLVSSGGQSSYNEQFF.

V gene TRBV9 combines with J gene TRBJ1-1; D gene uncertain. This CDR3 region has 13 residues. Germline values: CDR1 SGDLS, CDR2 YYNGEE. Trimming shortened V by 0 bases and J by 1 base, and 4 bases separated the two germline ends. CDR3 sequence reads: CASSVGENTEAFF. The CDR3, as DNA: TGTGCCAGCAGCGTAGGGGAGAACACTGAAGCTTTCTTT.

DNA of the CDR3: TGTGCCTGGAGTGGAGTTGACTACTATGGCTACACCTTC. This gives the protein CAWSGVDYYGYTF. The gene calls are TRBV30 and TRBJ1-2; D remains unclear. V lost 1 base and J lost 3, with 9 bases in between. Germline assignment: CDR1 GTSNPN and CDR2 SVGIG (reference sequence). The CDR3 sequence is 13 residues long.

This sequence joins TRBV10-2 and TRBJ2-7; D is perhaps TRBD1 (6 bases). The V and J ends lost 5 bases and 7 bases respectively, with 18 bases between them. Germline V gene data show CDR1 as WSHSY and CDR2 as SAAADI. The CDR3 has 14 amino acids. CDR3 sequence reads: CASSPDRFYGEQYF. DNA for the CDR3: TGCGCCAGCAGTCCCGACAGGTTCTACGGGGAGCAGTACTTC.

This clone was seen just once. J is TRBJ1-3 and V is TRBV18, with D uncertain. Trimming left V 5 bases short and J 0 bases short, with 17 bases between. The CDR3 sequence is 17 residues long. Germline loops: CDR1 KGHSH, CDR2 LQKENI. The CDR3 loop is CASSTLGGLVSGNTIYF. The CDR3 DNA is TGTGCCAGCTCAACATTGGGAGGACTGGTCTCTGGAAACACCATATATTTT.

V usage is TRBV18 and J usage is TRBJ1-1, with 10 bases that match TRBD1. Germline V gene data show CDR1 as KGHSH and CDR2 as LQKENI. The V gene end was trimmed by 5 bases and the J gene end by 4 bases; junction bases not matched to a gene: 1. This CDR3 has 13 residues. The CDR3 coding sequence is TGTGCCAGCTCAAGGACAGGGGGCACTGAAGCTTTCTTT. Protein product: CASSRTGGTEAFF.

This clone was found many times. The V call is TRBV11-3, the J call TRBJ2-1; 10 positions agree with TRBD2. The germline gives CDR1 SGHNT, CDR2 YENEEA. This CDR3 has 14 amino acids. V shed 5 bases and J 7 bases; nucleotides not matched to a gene: 5. CDR3: CASSRSGGANEQFF. The CDR3 DNA reads as TGTGCCAGCAGCCGCAGCGGGGGGGCGAATGAGCAGTTCTTC.

The gene calls are TRBV4-1 and TRBJ2-1; no firm D call. Germline V lookup: CDR1 MGHRA, CDR2 YSYEKL. The CDR3 is made up of 15 amino acids. Trimming shortened V by 1 base and J by 3 bases, and 10 bases separated the two germline ends. CDR3 DNA: TGCGCCAGCAGCCAAGTATCCCGCAGCTACAATGAGCAGTTCTTC. Amino acid sequence: CASSQVSRSYNEQFF.

This clone was detected a few times. The J gene is TRBJ1-2, the V gene TRBV30; D ambiguous. This CDR3 comprises 14 residues. CDR1 GTSNPN and CDR2 SVGIG come from the germline V gene (reference sequence). V was shortened by 5 bases and J by 3 bases, with 16 bases between the two germline ends. CDR3 nucleotides: TGTGCCTGGGGAGGTTCTCTTGCGCACTATGGCTACACCTTC. Residues: CAWGGSLAHYGYTF.

V gene TRBV5-1 combines with J gene TRBJ2-5, with 9 bases identical to TRBD2. Germline assignment: CDR1 SGHRS and CDR2 YFSETQ. This CDR3 is 16 amino acids long. J was trimmed by 2 bases and V by 3 bases; bases with no gene match: 8. The CDR3 reads CASSSMTSGLQETQYF. In DNA, the CDR3 is TGCGCCAGCAGCTCTATGACTAGCGGACTACAAGAGACCCAGTACTTC.

The J gene is TRBJ2-1, the V gene TRBV11-3; unclear D gene. The germline V gene encodes CDR1 SGHNT and CDR2 YENEEA. The CDR3 is made up of 15 amino acids. The V end lost 4 bases, the J end lost 10 bases, and 20 bases lay between the germline ends. The DNA of the CDR3 is TGTGCCAGCAGCTCAGAGGTGGCCTCCGCCTGGGAGCAGTTCTTC. Translation: CASSSEVASAWEQFF.

The chain has TRBV10-2 and TRBJ2-1, with D unclear. Between the trimmed V and J ends, which lost 4 bases and 8 bases, there was a span of 15 bases. The CDR3 loop spans 14 amino acids. CDR1 and CDR2 (germline): WSHSY, SAAADI. CDR3: CASSGNIQYDEQFF. The DNA for the CDR3 is TGCGCCAGCAGTGGTAATATACAGTACGATGAGCAGTTCTTC.

This clone has a handful of counts. The chain has TRBV10-1 and TRBJ1-1; D not certain. The CDR3 covers 13 residues. Germline V gene data show CDR1 as WNHNN and CDR2 as SYGVQD (reference sequence). V was cut by 8 bases and J by 1 base, with 11 bases left in between. This CDR3 is CASPWRENTEAFF. Written as DNA, the CDR3 is TGCGCCAGCCCGTGGAGGGAGAACACTGAAGCTTTCTTT.